One and the same sample provided the 6 T cell receptor beta chains below, sequenced in a study of cytomegalovirus exposure and HLA in healthy donors. The PCR had 60 Vbeta and 13 Jbeta primers. TCRdb's copy holds only in-frame clones and misses some; the assay was immunoSEQ multiplex PCR. The table has about 98,000 clones, approximately 70% seen once; the top ten hold over 2%. The sample taken for sequencing was PBMCs. The receptors were sampled from a man aged 50 to 59 in good health and CMV-seronegative.

This chain connects TRBV9 to TRBJ1-1; D not certain. This CDR3 comprises 13 residues. Germline lookup yields CDR1 SGDLS and CDR2 YYNGEE. The V end lost 4 bases, the J end lost 1 base, and 8 bases lay between the germline ends. The CDR3 is CASSFRGNTEAFF. For the CDR3, the DNA is TGTGCCAGCAGCTTTCGAGGGAACACTGAAGCTTTCTTT.

The chain links TRBV10-3 to TRBJ2-1; 9 positions match TRBD2. CDR3 length equals 13 residues. The V gene's germline CDR1 is ENHRY and CDR2 SYGVKD. Losses at the gene ends were 8 bases for V and 5 bases for J; bases not matched to a gene: 4. CDR3 sequence: CAILAGVHNEQFF. CDR3 sequence (DNA): TGTGCCATCTTAGCGGGAGTCCACAATGAGCAGTTCTTC.

The chain has TRBV27 and TRBJ1-1, with no clear D. Trimming took 3 bases from V and 1 from J, leaving 6 bases between them. The CDR3 covers 13 residues. In germline, CDR1 is MNHEY, CDR2 SMNVEV (reference sequence). The CDR3 region is CASSFRGNTEAFF. CDR3 nucleotides: TGTGCCAGCAGTTTTAGAGGGAACACTGAAGCTTTCTTT.

V and J are TRBV18 and TRBJ2-7; TRBD1 agrees at 8 bases. V lost 0 bases and J lost 5; bases outside the gene matches: 9. The CDR3 is made up of 16 amino acids. CDR1 is KGHSH, CDR2 LQKENI, per germline. The CDR3 here is CASSPPLAGGINEQYF. CDR3 sequence (DNA): TGTGCCAGCTCACCACCGTTGGCAGGGGGCATCAACGAGCAGTACTTC.

The V call is TRBV27, the J call TRBJ1-1; 10 bases align to TRBD1. V lost 5 bases and J lost 7; bases outside the gene matches: 7. CDR1 and CDR2 from the germline V gene are MNHEY and SMNVEV (reference sequence). This CDR3 has 14 amino acids. The CDR3 DNA reads as TGTGCCAGCAGTAGACAGGGGGCAACTGGTGAAGCTTTCTTT. Protein product: CASSRQGATGEAFF.

V usage is TRBV6-6 and J usage is TRBJ2-5, with TRBD2 as a possible D gene (6 bases). The length of the CDR3 is 14 residues. Trimming removed 8 bases at V and 0 bases at J, with 13 bases between. The V gene's germline CDR1 is MNHNY and CDR2 SVGAGI (reference sequence). For the CDR3, the DNA is TGTGCCAGCGGGGGGATGCGCAACCAAGAGACCCAGTACTTC. The encoded protein is CASGGMRNQETQYF.